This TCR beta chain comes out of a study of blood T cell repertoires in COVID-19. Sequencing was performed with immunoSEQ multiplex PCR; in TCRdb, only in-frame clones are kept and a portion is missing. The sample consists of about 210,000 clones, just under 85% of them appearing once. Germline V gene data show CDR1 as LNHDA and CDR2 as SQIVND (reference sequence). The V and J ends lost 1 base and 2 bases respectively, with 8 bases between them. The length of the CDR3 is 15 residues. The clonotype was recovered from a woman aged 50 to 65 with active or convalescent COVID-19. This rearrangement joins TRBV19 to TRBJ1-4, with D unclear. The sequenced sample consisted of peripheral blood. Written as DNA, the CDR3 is TGTGCCAGTAGTATAGGGCCGTCTACTAATGAAAAACTGTTTTTT. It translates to CASSIGPSTNEKLFF.